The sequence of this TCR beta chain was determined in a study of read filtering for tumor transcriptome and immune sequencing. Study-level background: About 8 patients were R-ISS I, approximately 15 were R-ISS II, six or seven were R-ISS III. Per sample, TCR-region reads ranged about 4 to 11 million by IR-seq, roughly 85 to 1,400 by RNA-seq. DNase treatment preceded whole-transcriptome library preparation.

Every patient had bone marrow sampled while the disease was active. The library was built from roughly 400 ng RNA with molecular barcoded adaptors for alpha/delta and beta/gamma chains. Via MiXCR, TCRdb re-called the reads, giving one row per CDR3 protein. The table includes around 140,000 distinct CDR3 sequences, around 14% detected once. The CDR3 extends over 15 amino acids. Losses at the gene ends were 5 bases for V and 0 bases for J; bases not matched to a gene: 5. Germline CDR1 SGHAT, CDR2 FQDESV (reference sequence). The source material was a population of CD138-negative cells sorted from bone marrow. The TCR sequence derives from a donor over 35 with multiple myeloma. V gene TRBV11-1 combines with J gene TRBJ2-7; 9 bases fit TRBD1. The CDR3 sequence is CASSHRDRVSYEQYF. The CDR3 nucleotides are TGTGCCAGCAGCCACCGGGACAGGGTCTCCTACGAGCAGTACTTC.